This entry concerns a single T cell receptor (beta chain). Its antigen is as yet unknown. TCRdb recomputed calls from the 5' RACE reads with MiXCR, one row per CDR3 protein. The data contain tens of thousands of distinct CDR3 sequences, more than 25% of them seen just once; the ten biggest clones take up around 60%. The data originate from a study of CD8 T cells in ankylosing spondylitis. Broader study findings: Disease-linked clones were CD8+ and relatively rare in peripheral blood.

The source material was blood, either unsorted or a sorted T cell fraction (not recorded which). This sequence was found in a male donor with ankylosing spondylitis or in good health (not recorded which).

CDR3 amino acids: CSARGGLSEQFF. CDR3 DNA sequence: TGCAGTGCTAGAGGGGGCCTCTCGGAGCAGTTCTTC. The chain is built from TRBV20-1 and TRBJ2-1, with a possible D match to TRBD1 (5 bases). The CDR3 runs to 12 residues. The V end lost 1 base, the J end lost 10 bases, and 11 bases lay between the germline ends. Germline V CDR1 and CDR2: DFQATT, SNEGSKA (reference sequence).